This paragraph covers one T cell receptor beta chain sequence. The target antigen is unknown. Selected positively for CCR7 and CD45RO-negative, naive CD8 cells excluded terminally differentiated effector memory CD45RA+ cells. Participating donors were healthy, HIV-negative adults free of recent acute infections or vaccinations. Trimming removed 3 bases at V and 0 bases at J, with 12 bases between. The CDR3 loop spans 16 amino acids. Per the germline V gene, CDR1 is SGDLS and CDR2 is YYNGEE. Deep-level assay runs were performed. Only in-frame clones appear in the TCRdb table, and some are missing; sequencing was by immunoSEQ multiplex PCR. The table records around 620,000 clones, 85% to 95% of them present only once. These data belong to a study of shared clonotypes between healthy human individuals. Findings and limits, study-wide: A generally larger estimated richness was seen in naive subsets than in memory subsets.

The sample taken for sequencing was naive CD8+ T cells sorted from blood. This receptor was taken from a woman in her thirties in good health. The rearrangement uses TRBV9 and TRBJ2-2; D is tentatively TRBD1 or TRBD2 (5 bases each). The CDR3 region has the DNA TGTGCCAGCAGCGGGGCCGGGGACGCGAACACCGGGGAGCTGTTTTTT. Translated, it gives CASSGAGDANTGELFF.